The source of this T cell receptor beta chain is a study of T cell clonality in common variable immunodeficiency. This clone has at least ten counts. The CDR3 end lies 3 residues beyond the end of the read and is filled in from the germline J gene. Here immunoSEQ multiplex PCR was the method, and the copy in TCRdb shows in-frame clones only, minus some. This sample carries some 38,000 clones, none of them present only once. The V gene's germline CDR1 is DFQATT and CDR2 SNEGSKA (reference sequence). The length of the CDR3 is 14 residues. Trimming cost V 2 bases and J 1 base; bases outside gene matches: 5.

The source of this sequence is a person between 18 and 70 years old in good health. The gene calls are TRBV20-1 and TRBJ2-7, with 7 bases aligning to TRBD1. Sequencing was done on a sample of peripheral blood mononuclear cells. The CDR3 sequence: CSARSGTVSYEQYF. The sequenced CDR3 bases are TGCAGTGCTAGATCCGGGACAGTTTCCTACGAG.